The next 5 T cell receptor beta chains were all read from a single sample in a study of shared clonotypes between healthy human individuals. Profiled with immunoSEQ multiplex PCR; TCRdb holds only in-frame clones, not every one. The sample shows approximately 640,000 clones, 80% to 95% of them seen only once. Sequencing was carried out using memory CD8+ T cells from PBMCs. Subset here: CD45RO+ cells pooled with CCR7-negative TemRA cells. These receptors all come from a man younger than 30 in good health. Some clones in this sample may be carry-over from other donors' samples.

The chain employs TRBV27 and TRBJ2-3; tentative D call: TRBD2 (6 bases). V lost 2 bases to trimming and J lost 4 bases, with 10 bases between them. The CDR3 runs 14 residues. Germline assignment: CDR1 MNHEY and CDR2 SMNVEV (reference sequence). This chain's CDR3 is CASSLAGSPDTQYF. The CDR3 DNA follows: TGTGCCAGCAGTTTAGCGGGATCCCCAGATACGCAGTATTTT.

The chain combines TRBV9 with TRBJ1-1, with D maybe TRBD1 (5 bases). Germline CDR1 and CDR2: SGDLS and YYNGEE. The CDR3 extends over 14 amino acids. V lost 4 bases and J 3 bases, leaving 13 bases between the germline ends. The CDR3 DNA is TGTGCCAGCAGCCCACCCCAGGGACACACTGAAGCTTTCTTT. Translating gives CASSPPQGHTEAFF.

The chain combines TRBV9 with TRBJ2-3; a weak D match, TRBD2 (6 bases). The germline V gene has CDR1 SGDLS and CDR2 YYNGEE. The length of the CDR3 is 16 residues. The V gene lost 0 bases and the J gene lost 0 bases, with 11 bases spanning the gap. The CDR3 is CASSVGWGDSTDTQYF. CDR3 sequence (DNA): TGTGCCAGCAGCGTAGGTTGGGGGGATAGCACAGATACGCAGTATTTT.

The chain carries TRBV19 and TRBJ2-1, with D possibly being TRBD1 or TRBD2 (5 bases each). The V and J ends lost 1 base and 2 bases respectively, with 18 bases between them. Germline CDR1 LNHDA, CDR2 SQIVND (reference sequence). The CDR3 is 18 residues long. The CDR3 spells CASSIGGPLRVPYNEQFF. The CDR3 DNA reads TGTGCCAGTAGTATAGGGGGACCCCTCCGGGTGCCCTACAATGAGCAGTTCTTC.

The chain has TRBV7-9 and TRBJ1-4, with TRBD1 matching over 7 bases. CDR1 and CDR2 from the germline V gene are SEHNR and FQNEAQ (reference sequence). V was pared by 1 base and J by 3 bases, with 11 bases of the junction left unmatched. This CDR3 has 18 amino acids. The CDR3 is CASSLGTGTDKSNEKLFF. CDR3 DNA: TGTGCCAGCAGCTTAGGGACCGGGACAGACAAATCTAATGAAAAACTGTTTTTT.